The 15 T cell receptor beta chains below come from one sample, sequenced in a study of shared clonotypes between healthy human individuals. The repertoire was sequenced with immunoSEQ multiplex PCR; TCRdb's copy has only in-frame clones and lacks some. Seen here are fewer than 1.8 million clones, around 98.5% observed once, and the top ten hold over 0.3%. Sequenced input: naive CD4+ T cells sorted from blood. Indicated subset: CD45RA+ positively selected. The origin of the receptors is a man aged 30-40 years in good health.

This sequence joins TRBV28 and TRBJ2-5, with 15 bases aligning to TRBD2. Trimming removed 5 bases from V and 5 bases from J; junction bases left unmatched: 6. This CDR3 is 16 amino acids long. Looked up from germline, CDR1 is MDHEN and CDR2 is SYDVKM. CDR3 bases: TGTGCCAGCAGTGCCGGACTAGCGGGAGGGCAGGAGACCCAGTACTTC. As protein: CASSAGLAGGQETQYF.

The rearrangement links TRBV29-1 to TRBJ2-5, with D possibly TRBD2 on 5 matching bases. The CDR3 extends over 14 amino acids. The germline CDR1 and CDR2 sequences are SQVTM and ANQGSEA. V lost 3 bases and J lost 4, with 15 bases in between. The CDR3 DNA reads TGCAGCGTTGAGAAGCGGCAGGCCTCAGAGACCCAGTACTTC. Protein product: CSVEKRQASETQYF.

The genes are TRBV2 and TRBJ2-1, with 10 bases identical to TRBD1. The CDR3 has 14 residues. Germline V lookup: CDR1 SNHLY, CDR2 FYNNEI. The ends lost 7 bases at V and 9 bases at J; junction bases unmatched: 9. The CDR3 sequence is CASTRTGGGSEQFF. CDR3 DNA: TGTGCCAGCACGCGGACAGGGGGGGGCAGTGAGCAGTTCTTC.

The chain joins TRBV9 to TRBJ1-3; D is perhaps TRBD1 (5 bases). The CDR3 has 15 residues. V was trimmed by 0 bases and J by 0 bases, leaving 7 bases between them. Germline V gene data show CDR1 as SGDLS and CDR2 as YYNGEE. The CDR3 sequence: CASSVEQDSGNTIYF. The CDR3 nucleotides read TGTGCCAGCAGCGTAGAACAGGACTCTGGAAACACCATATATTTT.

The chain combines TRBV7-6 with TRBJ1-1, with 7 nucleotides matching TRBD1. This CDR3 has 15 residues. Germline CDR1 is SGHVS and CDR2 is FNYEAQ. Trimming at V came to 2 bases and at J to 3 bases, leaving 6 bases not matched to a gene. The DNA of the CDR3 is TGTGCCAGCAGCTTAAGCATAGGGGGCTACACTGAAGCTTTCTTT. Residues: CASSLSIGGYTEAFF.

J is TRBJ1-2 and V is TRBV2; TRBD1 agrees at 8 bases. Per the germline V gene, CDR1 is SNHLY and CDR2 is FYNNEI. CDR3 length: 14 amino acids. V lost 7 bases, J lost 4 bases, and 8 bases stayed unmatched. CDR3 DNA: TGTGCCAGCAACCGCAGGGGGCTCATCTATGGCTACACCTTC. It specifies CASNRRGLIYGYTF.

The chain joins TRBV6-4 to TRBJ2-1; no firm D call. V was cut by 5 bases and J by 9 bases, with 17 bases left in between. This CDR3 has 14 amino acids. Germline V lookup: CDR1 MRHNA, CDR2 SNTAGT. CDR3 in amino acids: CASSLGPRRGEQFF. DNA for the CDR3: TGTGCCAGCAGTTTAGGACCCCGACGAGGTGAGCAGTTCTTC.

V gene TRBV18 combines with J gene TRBJ1-1; no definite D call. V lost 3 bases, J lost 5 bases, and 16 bases lay in between. CDR1 KGHSH and CDR2 LQKENI come from the germline V gene. CDR3 length: 15 amino acids. CDR3 nucleotide sequence: TGTGCCAGCTCACCCGTCGGCCCCGGAAGGACTGAAGCTTTCTTT. Residues: CASSPVGPGRTEAFF.

In its sample, this clone was seen once. The chain employs TRBV11-2 and TRBJ1-1; D not certain. The CDR3 loop spans 15 amino acids. V shed 5 bases and J shed 1 base, with 14 bases lying between them. The germline V gene has CDR1 SGHAT and CDR2 FQNNGV. The CDR3 nucleotides read TGTGCCAGCAGCCTTACGCTAGCGCAGAACACTGAAGCTTTCTTT. Its translation is CASSLTLAQNTEAFF.

The rearrangement joins TRBV5-1 to TRBJ1-4; D gene ambiguous. The CDR3 loop spans 15 amino acids. From germline, CDR1 is SGHRS and CDR2 YFSETQ. V was trimmed by 3 bases and J by 0 bases, leaving 9 bases between them. The CDR3 nucleotides read TGCGCCAGCAGCTGGGATAGATCAACTAATGAAAAACTGTTTTTT. This translates into CASSWDRSTNEKLFF.

The rearrangement uses TRBV18 and TRBJ2-3; D perhaps matches TRBD1 (5 bases). CDR1 and CDR2 (germline): KGHSH, LQKENI. V lost 5 bases, J lost 4 bases, and 10 bases lay in between. The length of the CDR3 is 13 residues. The CDR3 DNA reads TGTGCCAGCTCAGTAGGGGTCGCAGATACGCAGTATTTT. Amino acid sequence: CASSVGVADTQYF.

The chain couples TRBV2 to TRBJ2-1; 8 bases are shared with TRBD2. Germline trimming cut 8 bases from V and 1 base from J; bases unmatched to any gene: 7. The germline V gene encodes CDR1 SNHLY and CDR2 FYNNEI. This CDR3 spans 15 amino acids. The DNA for the CDR3 is TGTGCCAGCCGTGGCGGGGGGCAATCCTACAATGAGCAGTTCTTC. Its protein product is CASRGGGQSYNEQFF.

This sequence joins TRBV9 and TRBJ2-7; no clear D gene. The CDR3 is 13 amino acids. Germline V CDR1 and CDR2: SGDLS, YYNGEE. The V end lost 0 bases, the J end lost 1 base, and 5 bases lay between the germline ends. The CDR3 sequence is CASSVDNSYEQYF. DNA for the CDR3: TGTGCCAGCAGCGTAGACAATTCCTACGAGCAGTACTTC. Together with reference TRBV9 and TRBJ2-7, the CDR3 gives the full variable domain: DSGVTQTPKHLITATGQRVTLRCSPRSGDLSVYWYQQSLDQGLQFLIQYYNGEERAKGNILERFSAQQFPDLHSELNLSSLELGDSALYFCASSVDNSYEQYFGPGTRLTVT.

The V call is TRBV2, the J call TRBJ2-3, with 12 bases lining up with TRBD2. The V gene's germline CDR1 is SNHLY and CDR2 FYNNEI. The CDR3 length is 17 residues. Germline trimming cut 6 bases from V and 5 bases from J; bases unmatched to any gene: 12. The CDR3, as DNA: TGTGCCAGCAGGCGACTAGCGGGAGAGAGAACGAGAGATACGCAGTATTTT. This gives the protein CASRRLAGERTRDTQYF.

The chain has TRBV7-2 and TRBJ2-5; 11 bases are a match to TRBD2. The CDR3 covers 17 residues. The germline V gene encodes CDR1 SGHTA and CDR2 FQGNSA. The junction had 16 bases not matched to a gene; V was cut back by 6 bases and J by 7 bases. This chain's CDR3 is CASSEDLTSGARRTQYF. The CDR3 nucleotides read TGTGCCAGCAGTGAGGATCTGACTAGCGGGGCCCGTCGGACCCAGTACTTC.